Listed below are T cell receptor beta chains from one sample, sequenced in a study of OX40 agonist ivuxolimab in advanced cancers. Measured with immunoSEQ multiplex PCR; TCRdb has only the in-frame clones, and not every one. The sample carries approximately 99,000 clones, less than 90% recorded once. The specimen was CD4+ or CD8+ T cells sorted from blood, collected in a trial of the OX40 agonist ivuxolimab. The receptors were sampled from an adult with an advanced solid tumor such as melanoma, head and neck, liver or kidney cancer. CDR3s include the opening cysteine and the closing phenylalanine or tryptophan. A D gene is named only where the DNA matches it firmly.

. TRBJ2-3 15 TRBV11-2 CASSSIGGSTDTQYF
. TRBJ2-5 12 TRBV5-6 CASSLGVETQYF
. TRBJ1-4 14 TRBV30 CAWSATPLNEKLFF
. TRBJ2-3 16 TRBV7-9 CASSQRPRDSQITQYF
. TRBJ1-2 15 TRBV29-1 CSVHGNGAHNYGYTF
. TRBJ1-3 16 TRBV2 CASSTHGGLSGNTIYF
TRBD2 TRBJ2-2 16 TRBV4-1 CASSQGTAGGGGELFF
. TRBJ2-2 14 TRBV5-1 CASRLLANTGELFF
. TRBJ1-3 13 TRBV30 CAWTSYSGNTIYF
. TRBJ1-5 15 TRBV5-6 CASSTGPPRNQPQHF
. TRBJ1-2 15 TRBV19 CASSPARGAFYGYTF
. TRBJ1-4 14 TRBV27 CASSRTGIREKLFF
. TRBJ2-7 15 TRBV21-1 CASSKNTTDSYEQYF
. TRBJ2-7 12 TRBV2 CASGVTGHEQYF
. TRBJ2-5 16 TRBV5-4 CASSSDGPGGLETQYF
. TRBJ2-5 16 TRBV7-8 CASSLDWNGAVETQYF
. TRBJ1-2 15 TRBV7-2 CASSLTQAANYGYTF
. TRBJ2-7 14 TRBV6-6 CASSGSERHYEQYF
. TRBJ2-5 11 TRBV29-1 CSAASTQTQYF
. TRBJ1-1 12 TRBV2 CASSQRSTEAFF
. TRBJ1-5 13 TRBV18 CASSPDLNQPQHF
TRBD2 TRBJ2-1 18 TRBV14 CASSQDRGLAGAYNEQFF
. TRBJ1-4 15 TRBV14 CASSQQRGTNEKLFF
TRBD2 TRBJ2-2 14 TRBV6-5 CASSLLGGAGELFF
TRBD2 TRBJ2-1 15 TRBV6-5 CASSYDGRAGNEQFF
TRBD1 TRBJ1-1 16 TRBV5-8 CASSLRADRGNTEAFF
TRBD1 TRBJ2-1 15 TRBV12-5 CASGLDPGTGDEQFF